Listed below are T cell receptor beta chains from one sample, sequenced in a study of T cells in Graves' hyperthyroidism and ophthalmopathy. MiXCR was run by TCRdb on the multiplex PCR reads, yielding one entry per CDR3 protein. The sample consists of more than 550,000 distinct CDR3 sequences, around 20% of them appearing once. Sequencing was carried out using blood. The receptors here all came from a woman aged 50 to 60 with Graves' hyperthyroidism that later progressed to Graves' ophthalmopathy. The CDR3 runs from the conserved cysteine through the conserved F or W. Fields, in order: J gene, D gene, clone size, V gene, CDR3 protein, CDR3 DNA. D genes are given only for firm matches. Rows give clone size only sometimes, using once, few, many, or a class for an expanded clone.

TRBJ1-1 NA many TRBV12-3/TRBV12-4 CASTPSEQEAFF TGTGCCAGCACCCCCTCGGAGCAAGAAGCTTTCTTT
TRBJ2-1 TRBD2 NA TRBV20-1 CSASWTSGGASYNEQFF TGCAGTGCAAGTTGGACTAGCGGGGGGGCATCCTACAATGAGCAGTTCTTC
TRBJ2-1 TRBD2 NA TRBV6-1 CASSPQSGGDNEQFF TGTGCCAGCAGTCCCCAGAGCGGGGGCGACAATGAGCAGTTCTTC
TRBJ1-2 NA NA TRBV19 CASNPDDLGYGYTF TGTGCCAGTAATCCGGACGACCTTGGCTATGGCTACACCTTC
TRBJ1-3 NA few TRBV18 CASLPGRGSGNTIYF TGTGCCAGCTTACCGGGACGGGGCTCCGGAAACACCATATATTTT
TRBJ2-7 TRBD1 NA TRBV4-1 CASSQGTGVEQYF TGCGCCAGCAGCCAGGGGACAGGCGTCGAGCAGTACTTC
TRBJ1-1 NA NA TRBV6-1 CASSPDSMDTEAFF TGTGCCAGCAGCCCCGACAGTATGGACACTGAAGCTTTCTTT
TRBJ2-1 TRBD2 NA TRBV7-8 CASSLSATSGGGHIEQFF TGTGCCAGCAGCTTATCTGCGACTAGCGGTGGGGGCCATATTGAGCAGTTCTTC
TRBJ2-5 NA few TRBV7-2 CASSLAVWTSGGAFLETQYF TGTGCCAGCAGCTTAGCGGTCTGGACGAGTGGGGGGGCCTTTTTGGAGACCCAGTACTTC
TRBJ1-5 NA many TRBV2 CASLSLRGLLSNQPQHF TGTGCCAGCCTCAGCCTGAGAGGACTCCTTAGCAATCAGCCCCAGCATTTT
TRBJ2-1 TRBD2 NA TRBV11-2 CASSLTGTSGGAYNEQFF TGTGCCAGCAGCTTAACCGGGACTAGCGGGGGGGCCTACAATGAGCAGTTCTTC
TRBJ2-7 NA many TRBV6-5 CASSYSWGDEQYF TGTGCCAGCAGTTACTCCTGGGGCGACGAGCAGTACTTC
TRBJ1-1 NA few TRBV6-1 CASSPDIGMTEAFF TGTGCCAGCAGTCCGGACATAGGGATGACTGAAGCTTTCTTT
TRBJ2-1 TRBD1 NA TRBV10-1 CASSVETGLYNEQFF TGCGCCAGCAGTGTAGAGACAGGGCTATACAATGAGCAGTTCTTC
TRBJ1-1 NA many TRBV19 CASRGLGRGMNTEAFF TGTGCCAGTAGAGGGTTGGGGCGAGGAATGAACACTGAAGCTTTCTTT